What follows are 24 T cell receptor beta chains derived from one specimen sequenced in a study of OX40 agonist ivuxolimab in advanced cancers. Libraries were prepared by immunoSEQ multiplex PCR; TCRdb keeps only in-frame clonotypes and omits some of them. This sample carries tens of thousands of clones, around 84% of them seen once, and the ten largest clones take roughly 0.99%. The sequencing here drew on CD4+ or CD8+ T cells sorted from blood, taken in a trial of the OX40 agonist ivuxolimab. These receptors all come from an adult with an advanced solid tumor such as melanoma, head and neck, liver or kidney cancer.

This chain links TRBV5-4 with TRBJ1-3; D perhaps matches TRBD1 (6 bases). Germline V gene sequence: CDR1 SGHNT, CDR2 YYREEE (reference sequence). The CDR3 has 14 amino acids. V was shortened by 8 bases and J by 1 base, with 13 bases between the two germline ends. Here the CDR3 reads CASGRGFSGNTIYF. DNA for the CDR3: TGTGCCAGTGGCAGGGGCTTTTCTGGAAACACCATATATTTT.

Only a few counts were recorded for this clone. The rearrangement uses TRBV29-1 and TRBJ2-3; a weak D match, TRBD1 (6 bases). Trimming removed 7 bases from V and 2 bases from J, with 16 bases in between. Germline-derived CDR1 and CDR2 are SQVTM and ANQGSEA. The CDR3 is 14 amino acids. CDR3 region: CSAGAGQYTDTQYF. CDR3 bases: TGCAGCGCCGGGGCAGGACAGTACACAGATACGCAGTATTTT.

This chain joins TRBV7-2 and TRBJ1-2, with D unresolved. V dropped 0 bases and J dropped 4 bases, with 6 bases sitting between them. The V gene's germline CDR1 is SGHTA and CDR2 FQGNSA. This CDR3 has 13 residues. CDR3: CASSLAKTYGYTF. The DNA for the CDR3 is TGTGCCAGCAGCTTAGCGAAAACCTATGGCTACACCTTC. The full variable domain, in which reference TRBV7-2 and TRBJ1-2 provide the parts outside the CDR3, is GAGVSQSPSNKVTEKGKDVELRCDPISGHTALYWYRQSLGQGLEFLIYFQGNSAPDKSGLPSDRFSAERTGGSVSTLTIQRTQQEDSAVYLCASSLAKTYGYTFGSGTRLTVV.

The CDR3: CASSPPGPAYEQYF. The DNA for the CDR3 is TGTGCCAGCTCACCCCCGGGACCGGCATACGAGCAGTACTTC. The chain uses TRBV18 and TRBJ2-7; either TRBD1 or TRBD2 may supply D (5 bases each). In germline, CDR1 is KGHSH, CDR2 LQKENI. The germline V and J ends were trimmed by 3 bases and 4 bases, with 13 bases remaining between them. The CDR3 contains 14 residues.

Details on this clone: This same CDR3 is encoded by further DNA sequences in the sample. The chain recombines TRBV18 with TRBJ1-1; D gene uncertain. From germline, CDR1 is KGHSH and CDR2 LQKENI. Trimming took off 1 base at V and 3 bases at J, with 0 bases between the two ends. This CDR3 region has 11 residues. The CDR3 region is CASSPHTEAFF. The DNA for the CDR3 is TGTGCCAGCTCACCACACACTGAAGCTTTCTTT.

This sequence joins TRBV6-5 and TRBJ2-1, with D unresolved. CDR1 is MNHEY, CDR2 SVGAGI, per germline. Trimming took 8 bases from V and 6 from J, leaving 17 bases between them. The CDR3 is made up of 14 amino acids. The CDR3: CASRIGYGGNEQFF. The DNA of the CDR3 is TGTGCCAGCCGCATAGGGTATGGTGGCAATGAGCAGTTCTTC.

The V gene is TRBV2, the J gene TRBJ1-5; TRBD1 matches 8 bases. The V gene's germline CDR1 is SNHLY and CDR2 FYNNEI. The length of the CDR3 is 13 residues. With 7 bases clipped from V and 6 bases from J, the junction kept 5 bases outside the gene matches. The CDR3 nucleotides are TGTGCCAGCACCGGACAGGGCCGTCAGCCCCAGCATTTT. This encodes CASTGQGRQPQHF.

The gene calls are TRBV7-9 and TRBJ1-2; D is ambiguous. Germline V lookup: CDR1 SEHNR, CDR2 FQNEAQ (reference sequence). Trimming pared 3 bases from V and 0 bases from J, leaving 11 bases between. CDR3 size: 15 residues. The CDR3 DNA is TGTGCCAGCAGCTTTAATCAGAACCCTAACTATGGCTACACCTTC. As protein: CASSFNQNPNYGYTF.

The chain combines TRBV7-6 with TRBJ2-1, with TRBD1 matching 9 bases. Germline lookup yields CDR1 SGHVS and CDR2 FNYEAQ. The CDR3 sequence is 14 residues long. V lost 5 bases, J lost 8 bases, and 7 bases stayed unmatched. CDR3 loop: CASSLPGQGHEQFF. CDR3 in DNA: TGTGCCAGCAGCCTTCCGGGACAGGGCCATGAGCAGTTCTTC.

The chain has TRBV25-1 and TRBJ2-3, with D maybe TRBD1 (6 bases). Trimming stripped 2 bases from V and 2 bases from J, with 8 bases between. The CDR3 has 14 amino acids. Germline V gives CDR1 MGHDK, CDR2 SYGVNS. The CDR3 coding sequence is TGTGCCAGCAGTGAAACGGGACACACAGATACGCAGTATTTT. Its translation: CASSETGHTDTQYF.

The V gene is TRBV7-8, the J gene TRBJ2-7; TRBD1 matches at 11 bases. The germline CDR1 and CDR2 sequences are SGHVS and FQNEAQ. The trim removed 5 bases at V and 2 bases at J, leaving 5 bases unmatched. CDR3 length: 15 amino acids. The CDR3 DNA sequence: TGTGCCAGCAGCCCGGGACAGGGGGGACCCTACGAGCAGTACTTC. It codes for CASSPGQGGPYEQYF.

In DNA, the CDR3 is TGCGCCAGCAGCCAAGTGGGCAGTGCAGCAGATACGCAGTATTTT. Its protein product is CASSQVGSAADTQYF. The gene calls are TRBV4-1 and TRBJ2-3, with D unresolved. V was clipped by 1 base and J by 4 bases, with 12 bases between them. This CDR3 spans 15 amino acids. Germline lookup yields CDR1 MGHRA and CDR2 YSYEKL.

V is TRBV18 and J is TRBJ2-5, with TRBD2 matching over 7 bases. CDR3 size: 15 residues. J lost 5 bases, V lost 3 bases, and 9 bases had no gene match. Germline assignment: CDR1 KGHSH and CDR2 LQKENI. CDR3 in amino acids: CASSPSTSVGETQYF. The CDR3 nucleotides read TGTGCCAGCTCACCCTCCACTAGCGTGGGGGAGACCCAGTACTTC.

This sequence joins TRBV2 and TRBJ1-2, with D uncertain. Germline V CDR1 and CDR2: SNHLY, FYNNEI. Trimming stripped 5 bases from V and 6 bases from J, with 13 bases between. The CDR3 consists of 13 residues. This CDR3 reads CASSLGPLNGYTF. Here the CDR3 DNA reads TGTGCCAGCAGTTTGGGCCCACTAAATGGCTACACCTTC.

This chain joins TRBV5-1 and TRBJ1-2; 9 nucleotides match TRBD1. J lost 8 bases, V lost 4 bases, and 6 bases had no gene match. CDR3 length: 13 residues. CDR1 is SGHRS and CDR2 is YFSETQ in the germline V gene. The CDR3 loop reads CASSETGGRGYTF. Written as DNA, the CDR3 is TGCGCCAGCAGCGAGACAGGGGGAAGAGGCTACACCTTC.

The genes are TRBV18 and TRBJ1-2; 10 nucleotides match TRBD1. This CDR3 spans 17 amino acids. The germline V gene has CDR1 KGHSH and CDR2 LQKENI. Trimming removed 3 bases from V and 0 bases from J; junction bases left unmatched: 7. CDR3 sequence (DNA): TGTGCCAGCTCACCTAACCTGGGACAGGGGACTAACTATGGCTACACCTTC. This sequence encodes CASSPNLGQGTNYGYTF.

The rearrangement uses TRBV7-2 and TRBJ2-2, with D perhaps matching TRBD1 (6 bases). Per germline, CDR1 SGHTA and CDR2 FQGNSA. CDR3 length: 15 residues. V lost 5 bases and J lost 4, with 14 bases in between. The CDR3 region has the DNA TGTGCCAGCAGCCAAGGGGGACGAGTCACCGGGGAGCTGTTTTTT. This sequence encodes CASSQGGRVTGELFF. Looking up the rest from reference TRBV7-2 and TRBJ2-2 gives the full variable domain: GAGVSQSPSNKVTEKGKDVELRCDPISGHTALYWYRQSLGQGLEFLIYFQGNSAPDKSGLPSDRFSAERTGGSVSTLTIQRTQQEDSAVYLCASSQGGRVTGELFFGEGSRLTVL.

This chain connects TRBV4-3 to TRBJ2-7, with TRBD1 identical over 10 bases. From germline, CDR1 is LGHNA and CDR2 YSLEER. CDR3 length: 16 amino acids. Unmatched junction bases numbered 9, after V lost 1 base and J lost 6 bases. CDR3 sequence reads: CASSQAGTGDPTEQYF. For the CDR3, the DNA is TGCGCCAGCAGCCAAGCCGGGACAGGGGATCCAACCGAGCAGTACTTC.

CDR3 region: CASSYGLQETQYF. CDR3 DNA: TGTGCCAGCAGCTACGGCCTCCAAGAGACCCAGTACTTC. V usage is TRBV7-9 and J usage is TRBJ2-5; D is undetermined. This CDR3 is built from 13 residues. Germline CDR1 reads SEHNR; CDR2 reads FQNEAQ (reference sequence). The V gene lost 4 bases and the J gene lost 1 base, with 7 bases spanning the gap.

This chain uses TRBV27 with TRBJ1-6; possible D gene TRBD1, 5 bases. This CDR3 spans 16 amino acids. Trimming took 5 bases from V and 6 from J, leaving 17 bases between them. Looked up from germline, CDR1 is MNHEY and CDR2 is SMNVEV (reference sequence). CDR3 sequence (DNA): TGTGCCAGCAGTATCATAACAGGCTTTCCTAATTCACCCCTCCACTTT. It encodes CASSIITGFPNSPLHF.

The chain joins TRBV2 to TRBJ2-3; D is perhaps TRBD1 or TRBD2 (5 bases each). This CDR3 region has 14 residues. CDR1 and CDR2 from the germline V gene are SNHLY and FYNNEI. Trimming shortened V by 5 bases and J by 1 base, and 10 bases separated the two germline ends. Written as DNA, the CDR3 is TGTGCCAGCAGTCAGGGACGGCGCACAGATACGCAGTATTTT. It specifies CASSQGRRTDTQYF.

The chain combines TRBV4-2 with TRBJ1-4, with D unclear. The CDR3 is 16 residues long. The germline V gene encodes CDR1 LGHNA and CDR2 YNFKEQ. V gave up 2 bases and J gave up 2 bases, with 12 bases separating them. This chain's CDR3 is CASSQLGSGTNEKLFF. CDR3 sequence (DNA): TGTGCCAGCAGCCAACTGGGATCGGGCACTAATGAAAAACTGTTTTTT.

This sequence joins TRBV27 and TRBJ1-5; D is perhaps TRBD1 (6 bases). The CDR3 extends over 15 amino acids. CDR1 MNHEY and CDR2 SMNVEV come from the germline V gene (reference sequence). The ends were cut back, 6 bases at V and 7 bases at J, with 19 bases in the middle. The CDR3 DNA reads TGTGCCAGCAGCCCAAGGGTGGACAGTAACCAGCCCCAGCATTTT. Residues: CASSPRVDSNQPQHF.

V and J are TRBV7-2 and TRBJ1-6; D remains unclear. CDR1 is SGHTA and CDR2 is FQGNSA in the germline V gene. The CDR3 contains 15 residues. The V gene lost 1 base and the J gene lost 8 bases, with 12 bases spanning the gap. The CDR3 nucleotides are TGTGCCAGCAGCTTAGGTTGGGTTCGGGATTCACCCCTCCACTTT. It codes for CASSLGWVRDSPLHF. The full variable domain, completed using reference TRBV7-2 and TRBJ1-6, is GAGVSQSPSNKVTEKGKDVELRCDPISGHTALYWYRQSLGQGLEFLIYFQGNSAPDKSGLPSDRFSAERTGGSVSTLTIQRTQQEDSAVYLCASSLGWVRDSPLHFGNGTRLTVT.